This TCR beta chain was documented in a study of cytomegalovirus exposure and HLA in healthy donors. Some clones are missing from TCRdb's copy, which holds only in-frame ones; the method was immunoSEQ multiplex PCR. The sample includes 95,000 to 150,000 clones, about 90% seen only once; the top ten take around 1.9%. Material for sequencing was PBMCs. This TCR was sampled from a woman aged 18-29 years in good health and CMV-seronegative.

The CDR3 region is CAWRGQGPNTEAFF. DNA for the CDR3: TGTGCCTGGAGAGGACAGGGGCCTAACACTGAAGCTTTCTTT. The chain joins TRBV30 to TRBJ1-1; 9 bases map to TRBD1. The CDR3 runs 14 residues. V gave up 3 bases and J gave up 2 bases; unmatched junction bases: 4. Germline CDR1 is GTSNPN and CDR2 is SVGIG (reference sequence).